The entry below describes one TCR beta chain. Antigen: not known. V was shortened by 3 bases and J by 12 bases, with 15 bases between the two germline ends. This CDR3 is built from 13 residues. Germline V gene data show CDR1 as KGHSH and CDR2 as LQKENI. The authors reverse transcribed all of the isolated RNA, so sequencing captured expressed TCRB transcripts. TCRdb's table, derived via immunoSEQ multiplex PCR, lists solely in-frame clones and lacks some. This table holds about 270,000 clones, 13% to 15% found once. This sample stems from a study of beta chain features in type 1 diabetes. Regarding the study as a whole: Shorter TCRB CDR3s, moderately but significantly so, were found in Type 1 diabetes patients in all four CD4+ subsets.

Only one heparinised blood draw was taken per donor, and its volume averaged about 116 mL. Sort purity for all populations was recorded as exceeding 98%. The sample taken for sequencing was naive CD4+ T cells from blood. The sequence came from a man between 25 and 39 years old with type 1 diabetes. V is TRBV18 and J is TRBJ1-5; D is undetermined. The CDR3 region is CASSPAGPLDQHF. The CDR3 coding sequence is TGTGCCAGCTCACCTGCAGGCCCCCTGGACCAGCATTTT. Complete variable domain (other parts from reference TRBV18 and TRBJ1-5): NAGVMQNPRHLVRRRGQEARLRCSPMKGHSHVYWYRQLPEEGLKFMVYLQKENIIDESGMPKERFSAEFPKEGPSILRIQQVVRGDSAAYFCASSPAGPLDQHFGDGTRLSIL.